This T cell receptor (beta chain) was captured in a study of cytomegalovirus exposure and HLA in healthy donors. On this clone itself: The antigen is not known.

This CDR3 spans 16 amino acids. CDR1 is LNHDA, CDR2 SQIVND, per germline (reference sequence). The J segment lost 5 bases and the V segment lost 1 base, leaving 4 bases of the junction unmatched. Findings and caveats of the study: More clonal expansion characterized HLA-associated TCR beta chains than equally common others in a later analysis. Productive status was seen about 90% or about 30% of the time for most TCR beta V segments in an earlier analysis.

The PCR made use of 60 Vbeta and 13 Jbeta primers. Profiling relied on immunoSEQ multiplex PCR, and the TCRdb table lists in-frame clones only, not all of them. The table shows around 170,000 clones, with more than 65% occurring only once. This chain links TRBV19 with TRBJ2-2, with 10 bases lining up with TRBD2. The sequence was collected from a woman in her fifties or sixties in good health and CMV-seronegative. The sample comprised PBMCs. CDR3 nucleotide sequence: TGTGCCAGTAGTATAGGGCTAGCGGGAGCAACCGGGGAGCTGTTTTTT. This translates into CASSIGLAGATGELFF.